This TCR beta chain was sequenced in a study of response to subunit inactivated influenza vaccine (dated by TCRdb to 2017 to 2018). Describing the broader study: Deep quantitative profiling of the T cell receptor repertoire was used in the study to follow responses to a trivalent subunit inactivated influenza vaccine. Points the paper makes about the study in general: The authors suggested that each seasonal influenza vaccination may recruit only a limited number of new T cells.

The protocol used for the library was RT-PCR. Sequenced using an Illumina HiSeq 2500. Clones were called with MiXCR by TCRdb after fastp trimmed the public reads at Q25, and only in-frame beta chains were retained. Each CDR3 protein gets just one entry, which takes the most common genes and DNA from the rows behind it. In this sample the table shows roughly 620,000 distinct CDR3 sequences, 11% of which occur a single time. Together, the top ten hold 9.5% to 12% of the sample. This clonotype was counted between two and nine times. Its antigen target is currently unknown. No base qualities exist here, and no much larger clone lies one base off it. The CDR3 runs 17 residues from the cysteine to the phenylalanine. Just CDR3 DNA is preserved here, 51 bases in frame from base 1. V lost 0 bases and J lost 4 bases, and the count of bases not matched to a germline gene is 10. Looking up the germline V gene yields CDR1 MGHRA and CDR2 YSYEKL.

The same sample was also studied in work on T cells expressing NK-cell markers. Taken from the second paper: 5'RACE template switching, by which a universal primer site and unique molecular identifiers were added, was used to make TCR beta cDNA libraries. Three sorted T-cell subsets (CD3+CD56+NKG2C+, CD3+CD56+NKG2C- and CD3+CD56-NKG2C+) from about 8 donors had their TCR beta-chain repertoires profiled. Among the eight sequenced donors, seven were HCMV-seropositive and one was HCMV-seronegative. To restrict sorting to alphabetaTCR-expressing T cells, an anti-gammadeltaTCR antibody was added in several experiments. For 6 or 7 donors, the dominant CD3+CD56+NKG2C+ clonotypes were among the top 10 CD8+ clonotypes and accounted for roughly 1.0-7.5% of CD8+ T cells. Those dominant clonotypes were again the most abundant among CD3+CD56-NKG2C+ cells in a few donors, at about 25-60.1%. It remained unclear whether the expanded NKG2C-expressing T cell clones were specific for HCMV antigens. All eight donors whose samples were sequenced were randomly selected healthy volunteers, three of them men and five women. To determine HCMV serostatus, a commercial ELISA kit was used to detect HCMV-specific IgG in serum. Peripheral blood mononuclear cells were isolated from blood by Ficoll density gradient centrifugation. For roughly six donors, bulk peripheral blood T-cell repertoires were also sequenced from unsorted PBMC. Priming for cDNA synthesis came from the TCR beta constant segment, and two successive PCR amplification steps followed. The libraries were sequenced on Illumina HiSeq 2000/2500, MiSeq or NextSeq, producing 2 x 150 bp reads. MIGEC handled demultiplexing of the reads and grouping by UMI, while MiTCR was used to assemble and quantify clonotypes. To remove erroneous sequences, TCR cDNA sequences were retained only when supported by two or more reads. The tcR package was used for downstream repertoire analysis, with clonotypes matched between fractions based on CDR3 nucleotide sequence plus V segment. VDJmatch was used to annotate antigen specificity against VDJdb, with one amino acid substitution allowed in CDR3.

The TCR was taken from a man aged 50 to 60 who received an inactivated influenza vaccine. Donor details come from another sample of the same person, matched by shared clones. The chain joins TRBV4-1 to TRBJ2-3; TRBD2 aligns with 7 central bases. The specimen was PBMCs from blood, collected on the day of vaccination. The CDR3 corresponds to CASSQERGGGVPDTQYF. The sequenced DNA is TGCGCCAGCAGCCAAGAACGGGGCGGGGGAGTCCCAGATACGCAGTATTTT.